Sequencing of this TCR beta chain was carried out in a study of OX40 agonist ivuxolimab in advanced cancers. The CDR3 totals 15 residues. The V and J ends lost 5 bases and 2 bases respectively, with 15 bases between them. Per the germline V gene, CDR1 is MNHEY and CDR2 is SMNVEV (reference sequence). Libraries were prepared by immunoSEQ multiplex PCR; TCRdb keeps only in-frame clonotypes and omits some of them. This repertoire shows roughly 40,000 clones, about 90% found once; its top ten account for roughly 15%. Overall study findings and caveats: Normalized T-cell clonal expansion was also low in a subset of nonresponders.

Points on this clone: The antigen is not known.

Sample: CD4+ or CD8+ T cells sorted from blood, taken in a trial of the OX40 agonist ivuxolimab. The TCR comes from an adult with an advanced solid tumor such as melanoma, head and neck, liver or kidney cancer. The chain has TRBV27 and TRBJ2-5, with unresolved D. The chain's CDR3 is CASSPDSSPQETQYF. The CDR3 nucleotides are TGTGCCAGCAGTCCCGATAGTAGCCCTCAAGAGACCCAGTACTTC.